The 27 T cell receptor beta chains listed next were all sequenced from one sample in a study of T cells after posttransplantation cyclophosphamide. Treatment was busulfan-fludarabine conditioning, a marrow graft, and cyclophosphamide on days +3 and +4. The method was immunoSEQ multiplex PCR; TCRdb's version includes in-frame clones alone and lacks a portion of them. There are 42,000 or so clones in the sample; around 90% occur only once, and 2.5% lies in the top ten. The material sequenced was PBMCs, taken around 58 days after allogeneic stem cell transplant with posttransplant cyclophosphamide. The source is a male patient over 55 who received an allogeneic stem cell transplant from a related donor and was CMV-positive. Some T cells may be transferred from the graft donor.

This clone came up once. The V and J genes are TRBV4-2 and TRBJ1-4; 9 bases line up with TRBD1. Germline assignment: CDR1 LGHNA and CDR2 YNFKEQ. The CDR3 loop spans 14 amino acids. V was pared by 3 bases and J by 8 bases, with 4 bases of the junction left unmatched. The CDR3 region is CASSQGQGDEKLFF. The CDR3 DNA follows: TGTGCCAGCAGCCAGGGACAGGGCGACGAAAAACTGTTTTTT.

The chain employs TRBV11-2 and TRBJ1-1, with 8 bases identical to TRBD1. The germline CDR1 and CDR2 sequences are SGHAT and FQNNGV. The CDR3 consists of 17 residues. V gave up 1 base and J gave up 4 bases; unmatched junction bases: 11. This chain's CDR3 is CASSLGGQGRYGTEAFF. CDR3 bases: TGTGCCAGCAGCTTAGGTGGACAGGGAAGGTATGGCACTGAAGCTTTCTTT.

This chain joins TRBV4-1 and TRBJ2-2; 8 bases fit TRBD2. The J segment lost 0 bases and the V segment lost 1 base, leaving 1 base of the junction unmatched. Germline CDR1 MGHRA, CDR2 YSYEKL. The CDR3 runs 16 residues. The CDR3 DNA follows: TGCGCCAGCAGCCAAGGGGGACTAGCGAACACCGGGGAGCTGTTTTTT. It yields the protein CASSQGGLANTGELFF.

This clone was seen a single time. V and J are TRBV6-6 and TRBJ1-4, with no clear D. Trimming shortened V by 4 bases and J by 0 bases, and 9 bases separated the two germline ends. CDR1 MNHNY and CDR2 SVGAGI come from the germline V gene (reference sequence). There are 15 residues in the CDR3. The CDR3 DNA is TGTGCCAGCAGTTTAAAGGGAGCAACTAATGAAAAACTGTTTTTT. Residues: CASSLKGATNEKLFF.

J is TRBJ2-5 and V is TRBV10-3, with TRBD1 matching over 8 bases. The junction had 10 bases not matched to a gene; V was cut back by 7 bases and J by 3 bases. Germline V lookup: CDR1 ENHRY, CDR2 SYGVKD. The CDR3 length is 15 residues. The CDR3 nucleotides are TGTGCCATCAAAGCCTCCAGGGGGCCGGAAGAGACCCAGTACTTC. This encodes CAIKASRGPEETQYF.

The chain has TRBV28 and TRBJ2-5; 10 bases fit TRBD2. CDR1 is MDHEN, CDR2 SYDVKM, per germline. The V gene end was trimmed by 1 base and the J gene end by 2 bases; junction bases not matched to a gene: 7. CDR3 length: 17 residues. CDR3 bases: TGTGCCAGCAGTTTATCCCCTAGCGGGGGATATCAAGAGACCCAGTACTTC. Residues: CASSLSPSGGYQETQYF.

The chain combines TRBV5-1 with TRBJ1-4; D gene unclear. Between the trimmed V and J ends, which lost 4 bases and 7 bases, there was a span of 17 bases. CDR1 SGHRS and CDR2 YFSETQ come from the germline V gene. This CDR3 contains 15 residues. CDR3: CASSLTSKEGEKLFF. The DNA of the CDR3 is TGCGCCAGCAGCCTGACATCGAAAGAAGGTGAAAAACTGTTTTTT.

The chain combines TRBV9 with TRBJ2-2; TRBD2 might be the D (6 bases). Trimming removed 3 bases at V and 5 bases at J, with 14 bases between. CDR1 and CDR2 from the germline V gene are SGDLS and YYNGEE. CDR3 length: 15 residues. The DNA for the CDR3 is TGTGCCAGCAGCGCCCTAGCGAGGGCAACCGGGGAGCTGTTTTTT. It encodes CASSALARATGELFF.

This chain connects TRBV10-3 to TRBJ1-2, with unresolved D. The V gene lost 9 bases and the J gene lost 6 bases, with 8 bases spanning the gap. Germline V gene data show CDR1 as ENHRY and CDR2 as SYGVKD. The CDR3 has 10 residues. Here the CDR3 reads CAIYMDGYTF. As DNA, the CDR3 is TGTGCCATTTACATGGATGGCTACACCTTC.

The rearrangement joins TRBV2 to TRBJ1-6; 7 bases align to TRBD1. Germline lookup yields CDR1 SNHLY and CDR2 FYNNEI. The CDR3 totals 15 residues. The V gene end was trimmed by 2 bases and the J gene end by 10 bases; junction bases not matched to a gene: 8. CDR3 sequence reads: CASSEYNRGGSPLHF. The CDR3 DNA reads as TGTGCCAGCAGTGAATATAACAGGGGCGGATCACCCCTCCACTTT.

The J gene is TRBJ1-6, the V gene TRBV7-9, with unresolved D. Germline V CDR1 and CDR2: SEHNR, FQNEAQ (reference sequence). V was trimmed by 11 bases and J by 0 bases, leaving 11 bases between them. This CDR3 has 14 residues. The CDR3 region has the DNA TGTGCCGTTGGCGGAAGCTCCTATAATTCACCCCTCCACTTT. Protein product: CAVGGSSYNSPLHF.

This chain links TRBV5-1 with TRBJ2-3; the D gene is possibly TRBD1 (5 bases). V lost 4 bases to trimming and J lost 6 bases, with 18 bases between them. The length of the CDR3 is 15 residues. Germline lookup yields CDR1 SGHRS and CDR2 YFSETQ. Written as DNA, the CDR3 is TGCGCCAGCAGCCTCCAGGGTGGGGTAACGGATACGCAGTATTTT. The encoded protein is CASSLQGGVTDTQYF.

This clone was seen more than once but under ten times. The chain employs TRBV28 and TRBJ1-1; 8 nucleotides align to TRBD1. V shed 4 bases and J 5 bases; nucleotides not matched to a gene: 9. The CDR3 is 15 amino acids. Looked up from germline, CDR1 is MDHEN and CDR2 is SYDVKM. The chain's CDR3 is CASSSTGQGITEAFF. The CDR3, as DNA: TGTGCCAGCAGTTCAACAGGACAGGGTATTACTGAAGCTTTCTTT.

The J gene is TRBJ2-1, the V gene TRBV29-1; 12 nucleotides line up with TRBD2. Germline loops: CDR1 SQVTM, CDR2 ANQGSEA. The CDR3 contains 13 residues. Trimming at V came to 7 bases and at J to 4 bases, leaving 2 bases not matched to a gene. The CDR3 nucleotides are TGCAGCGCGACTAGCGGGGGATACAATGAGCAGTTCTTC. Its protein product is CSATSGGYNEQFF.

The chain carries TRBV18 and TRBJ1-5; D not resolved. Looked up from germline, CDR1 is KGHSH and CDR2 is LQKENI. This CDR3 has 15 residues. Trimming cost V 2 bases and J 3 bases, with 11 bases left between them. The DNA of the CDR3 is TGTGCCAGCTCACCATTATCGGGTACCAATCAGCCCCAGCATTTT. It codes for CASSPLSGTNQPQHF.

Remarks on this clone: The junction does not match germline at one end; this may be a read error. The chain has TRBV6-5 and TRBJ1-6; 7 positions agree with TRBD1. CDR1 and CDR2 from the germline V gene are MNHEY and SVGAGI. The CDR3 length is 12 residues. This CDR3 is CASSYSGGGYYF. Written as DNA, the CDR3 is TGTGCCAGCAGTTACTCAGGAGGGGGCTATTACTTT.

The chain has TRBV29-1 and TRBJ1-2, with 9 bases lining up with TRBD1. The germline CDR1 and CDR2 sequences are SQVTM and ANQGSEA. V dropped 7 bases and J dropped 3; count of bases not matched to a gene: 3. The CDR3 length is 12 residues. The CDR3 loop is CSARTGDYGYTF. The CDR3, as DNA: TGCAGCGCACGGACAGGGGACTATGGCTACACCTTC. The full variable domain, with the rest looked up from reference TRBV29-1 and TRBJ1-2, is SAVISQKPSRDICQRGTSLTIQCQVDSQVTMMFWYRQQPGQSLTLIATANQGSEATYESGFVIDKFPISRPNLTFSTLTVSNMSPEDSSIYLCSARTGDYGYTFGSGTRLTVV.

The CDR3 region is CASSFYTDTQYF. The DNA of the CDR3 is TGTGCCAGCAGCTTTTACACAGATACGCAGTATTTT. The V call is TRBV7-9, the J call TRBJ2-3, with D hard to call. The CDR3 spans 12 residues. Trimming removed 3 bases at V and 2 bases at J, with 3 bases between. The germline gives CDR1 SEHNR, CDR2 FQNEAQ (reference sequence).

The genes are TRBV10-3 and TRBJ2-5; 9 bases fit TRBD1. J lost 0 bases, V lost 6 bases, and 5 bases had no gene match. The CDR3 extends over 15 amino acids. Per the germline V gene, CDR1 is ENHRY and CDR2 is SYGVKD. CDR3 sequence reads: CAIRSDRGDQETQYF. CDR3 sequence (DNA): TGTGCCATCAGATCGGACAGGGGCGACCAAGAGACCCAGTACTTC.

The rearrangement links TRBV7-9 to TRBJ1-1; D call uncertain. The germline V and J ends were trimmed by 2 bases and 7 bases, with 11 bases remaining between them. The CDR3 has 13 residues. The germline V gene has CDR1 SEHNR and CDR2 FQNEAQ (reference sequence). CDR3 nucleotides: TGTGCCAGCAGCTTAATAACAGTCTTTGAAGCTTTCTTT. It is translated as CASSLITVFEAFF.

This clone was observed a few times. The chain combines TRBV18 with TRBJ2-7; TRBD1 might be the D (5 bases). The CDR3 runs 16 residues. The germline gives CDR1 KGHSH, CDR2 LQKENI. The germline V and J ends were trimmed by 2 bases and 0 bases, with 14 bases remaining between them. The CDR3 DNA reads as TGTGCCAGCTCACCAAGGACACCAACATCCTCCTACGAGCAGTACTTC. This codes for CASSPRTPTSSYEQYF.

The CDR3 DNA follows: TGTGCCAGCAGTTTAGGTGGAGGCAGGGGGCCATACGAGCAGTACTTC. Translating gives CASSLGGGRGPYEQYF. V is TRBV27 and J is TRBJ2-7; 8 positions match TRBD1. The CDR3 totals 16 residues. CDR1 and CDR2 (germline): MNHEY, SMNVEV (reference sequence). The V and J ends lost 2 bases and 4 bases, in that order; junction bases with no gene match: 10.

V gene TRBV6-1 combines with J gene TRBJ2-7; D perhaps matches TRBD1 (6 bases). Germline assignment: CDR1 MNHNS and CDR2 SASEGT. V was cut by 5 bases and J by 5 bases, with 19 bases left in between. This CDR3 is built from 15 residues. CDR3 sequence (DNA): TGTGCCAGCAGTCCCCAGGGGAGTATCGGGCACGAGCAGTACTTC. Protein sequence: CASSPQGSIGHEQYF.

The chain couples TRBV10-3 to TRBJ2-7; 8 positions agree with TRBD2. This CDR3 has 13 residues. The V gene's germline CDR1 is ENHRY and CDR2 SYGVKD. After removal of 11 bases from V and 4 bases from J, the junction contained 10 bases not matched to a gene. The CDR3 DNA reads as TGTGCCGCCGGTCGGGGGGGCGAGTACGAGCAGTACTTC. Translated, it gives CAAGRGGEYEQYF.

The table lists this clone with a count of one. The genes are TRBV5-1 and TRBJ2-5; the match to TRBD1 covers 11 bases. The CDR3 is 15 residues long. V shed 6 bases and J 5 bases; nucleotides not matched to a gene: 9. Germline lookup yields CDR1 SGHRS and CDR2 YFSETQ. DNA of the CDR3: TGCGCCAGCAACCCCCCGGGGACAGGGGGTGAGACCCAGTACTTC. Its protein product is CASNPPGTGGETQYF.

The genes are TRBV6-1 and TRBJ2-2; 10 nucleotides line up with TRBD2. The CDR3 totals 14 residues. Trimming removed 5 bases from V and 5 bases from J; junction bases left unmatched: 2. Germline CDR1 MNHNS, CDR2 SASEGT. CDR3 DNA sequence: TGTGCCAGCAGTTTTAGCGGGGGGACCGGGGAGCTGTTTTTT. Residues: CASSFSGGTGELFF.

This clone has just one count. In DNA form, the CDR3 reads TGTGCCAGCAGCCAGAAGGGGGGGTCCTACAATGAGCAGTTCTTC. This codes for CASSQKGGSYNEQFF. V and J are TRBV9 and TRBJ2-1, with a weak D call TRBD2 (7 bases). The length of the CDR3 is 15 residues. V dropped 4 bases and J dropped 1 base, with 12 bases sitting between them. The germline V gene has CDR1 SGDLS and CDR2 YYNGEE.